This TCR beta chain appears in the sequencing data of a study of cytomegalovirus exposure and HLA in healthy donors. Turning to the study itself: Early released data comprised tens of millions of unique TCRs from HLA-typed donors.

This clone was counted a few times. The V and J ends lost 8 bases and 2 bases, in that order; junction bases with no gene match: 10. Germline assignment: CDR1 SNHLY and CDR2 FYNNEI. The CDR3 sequence is 16 residues long. The PCR was carried out with 60 Vbeta primers and 13 Jbeta primers. Profiled with immunoSEQ multiplex PCR; TCRdb holds only in-frame clones, not every one. The table records 150,000 or so clones, roughly 9.8% of them present only once. V is TRBV2 and J is TRBJ1-3, with 9 positions matching TRBD1. The receptor comes from a man between 50 and 59 years old in good health and CMV-seronegative. Input material: PBMCs. The CDR3 reads CASLQGTGSTGNTIYF. The CDR3 DNA follows: TGTGCCAGCCTGCAGGGGACAGGGTCGACTGGAAACACCATATATTTT.